A selection of T cell receptor beta chains follows, all from one sample in a study of T cells after yellow fever vaccination. TCRdb independently ran MiXCR on the 5' RACE reads; one entry per CDR3 protein. The sample lists 620,000 or so distinct CDR3 sequences, around a sixth seen once, with about 18% in the top ten. The material sequenced was PBMCs, taken 5 to 6 days after the first yellow fever vaccination. Every receptor here comes from a man between 18 and 35 years old who received the YFV17D yellow fever vaccine. The CDR3 runs from the conserved cysteine through the conserved F or W. Fields, in order: V gene, clone size, CDR3 length, D gene, J gene, CDR3 DNA, CDR3 protein. A D gene is named only where the DNA matches it firmly. Some rows mark clone size as missing; the rest say once, few, many or name a class of expanded clone.

v_gene: TRBV10-3
abundance: few
len: 11
d_gene: NA
j_gene: TRBJ2-3
CDR3nt: TGTGCCATCAGTGGCGGAGATACGCAGTATTTT
CDR3aa: CAISGGDTQYF

v_gene: TRBV6-2/TRBV6-3
abundance: NA
len: 14
d_gene: NA
j_gene: TRBJ1-5
CDR3nt: TGTGCCAGCAGTTACTTGACTTCCAATGAGCCCCAGCATTTT
CDR3aa: CASSYLTSNEPQHF

v_gene: TRBV7-9
abundance: many
len: 13
d_gene: NA
j_gene: TRBJ1-1
CDR3nt: TGTGCCAGCATTAAACAGCCGAACACTGAAGCTTTCTTT
CDR3aa: CASIKQPNTEAFF

v_gene: TRBV6-2/TRBV6-3
abundance: NA
len: 16
d_gene: TRBD1
j_gene: TRBJ2-1
CDR3nt: TGTGCCAGCAGTTTGAGACAGGGGGGATCCTACAATGAGCAGTTCTTC
CDR3aa: CASSLRQGGSYNEQFF

v_gene: TRBV3-1
abundance: NA
len: 14
d_gene: NA
j_gene: TRBJ1-5
CDR3nt: TGTGCCAGCAGCCAAGCGAGGGCGGCTCAGCCCCAGCATTTT
CDR3aa: CASSQARAAQPQHF

v_gene: TRBV6-2/TRBV6-3
abundance: many
len: 17
d_gene: NA
j_gene: TRBJ2-1
CDR3nt: TGTGCCAGCAGTTACTCTCCCCCCGGAGGGGTCTACAATGAGCAGTTCTTC
CDR3aa: CASSYSPPGGVYNEQFF

v_gene: TRBV5-4
abundance: many
len: 13
d_gene: NA
j_gene: TRBJ2-2
CDR3nt: TGTGCCAGCAGCTTGGCCGGGCCCGGGGAGCTGTTTTTT
CDR3aa: CASSLAGPGELFF

v_gene: TRBV18
abundance: few
len: 15
d_gene: NA
j_gene: TRBJ2-6
CDR3nt: TGTGCCAGCTCACGGGTGGGTCCTGGGGCCAACGTCCTGACTTTC
CDR3aa: CASSRVGPGANVLTF

v_gene: TRBV12-3/TRBV12-4
abundance: few
len: 13
d_gene: NA
j_gene: TRBJ2-1
CDR3nt: TGTGCCAGCAGTTTGAACAGGTGGAATGAGCAGTTCTTC
CDR3aa: CASSLNRWNEQFF

v_gene: TRBV10-3
abundance: many
len: 15
d_gene: NA
j_gene: TRBJ1-2
CDR3nt: TGTGCCATCAGTGATCCGGGACGGGATAACTATGGCTACACCTTC
CDR3aa: CAISDPGRDNYGYTF

v_gene: TRBV12-3/TRBV12-4
abundance: many
len: 14
d_gene: NA
j_gene: TRBJ2-4
CDR3nt: TGTGCCAGCAGTCCCGAGGGACACTTGGACCCCTCGTACTTC
CDR3aa: CASSPEGHLDPSYF

v_gene: TRBV5-1
abundance: few
len: 14
d_gene: NA
j_gene: TRBJ2-7
CDR3nt: TGCGCCAGCAGCTTGGCAGGGGCCGCCTACGAGCAGTACTTC
CDR3aa: CASSLAGAAYEQYF

v_gene: TRBV5-1
abundance: NA
len: 13
d_gene: NA
j_gene: TRBJ2-5
CDR3nt: TGCGCCAGCAGCATAGGACAGAAAGAGACCCAGTACTTC
CDR3aa: CASSIGQKETQYF

v_gene: TRBV3-1
abundance: few
len: 16
d_gene: NA
j_gene: TRBJ2-4
CDR3nt: TGTGCCAGCAGCCAAGTTTGGGCCGGGGGAAAAAACATTCAGTACTTC
CDR3aa: CASSQVWAGGKNIQYF

v_gene: TRBV19
abundance: few
len: 13
d_gene: NA
j_gene: TRBJ1-2
CDR3nt: TGTGCCAGCCACCCCCTGGGCCACTATGGCTACACCTTC
CDR3aa: CASHPLGHYGYTF

v_gene: TRBV20-1
abundance: once
len: 14
d_gene: TRBD2
j_gene: TRBJ2-5
CDR3nt: TGCAGTGCCAGACCGGGGGGGCTTTCCGAGACCCAGTACTTC
CDR3aa: CSARPGGLSETQYF

v_gene: TRBV4-1
abundance: many
len: 14
d_gene: TRBD2
j_gene: TRBJ2-2
CDR3nt: TGCGCCAGCAGGTCGGGGGGACCCACCGGGGAGCTGTTTTTT
CDR3aa: CASRSGGPTGELFF

v_gene: TRBV5-4
abundance: NA
len: 14
d_gene: NA
j_gene: TRBJ1-1
CDR3nt: TGTGCCAGCAGCGGATTGGGAGGGATGGCTGAAGCTTTCTTT
CDR3aa: CASSGLGGMAEAFF

v_gene: TRBV20-1
abundance: few
len: 13
d_gene: TRBD1
j_gene: TRBJ1-2
CDR3nt: TGCAGTGCCAACAGGGGGTTGCGCTATGGCTACACCTTC
CDR3aa: CSANRGLRYGYTF